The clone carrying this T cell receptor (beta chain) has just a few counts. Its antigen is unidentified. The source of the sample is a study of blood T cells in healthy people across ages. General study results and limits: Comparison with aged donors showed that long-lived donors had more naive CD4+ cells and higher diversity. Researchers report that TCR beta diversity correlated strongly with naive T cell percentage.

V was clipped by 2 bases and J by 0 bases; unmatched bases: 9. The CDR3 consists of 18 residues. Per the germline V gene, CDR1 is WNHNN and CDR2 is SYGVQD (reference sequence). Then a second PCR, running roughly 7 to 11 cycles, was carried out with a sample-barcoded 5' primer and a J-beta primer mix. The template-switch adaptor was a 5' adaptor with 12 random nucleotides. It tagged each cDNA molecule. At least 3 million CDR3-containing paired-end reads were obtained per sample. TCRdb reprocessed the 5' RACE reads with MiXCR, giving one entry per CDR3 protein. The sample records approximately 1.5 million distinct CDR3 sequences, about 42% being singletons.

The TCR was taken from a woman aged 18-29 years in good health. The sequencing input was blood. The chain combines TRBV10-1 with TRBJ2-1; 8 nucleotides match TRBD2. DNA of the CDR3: TGCGCCAGCAGTGAGCCAAGCGGGGGTACGGGCTCCTACAATGAGCAGTTCTTC. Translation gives CASSEPSGGTGSYNEQFF.